This T cell receptor (beta chain) was found in a study of regulatory T cells in long-lasting Graves disease (dated by TCRdb to 2020 to 2022). General notes on the study: Patients with newly diagnosed Graves' disease had been on antithyroid drugs for under 3 months. Patients with persistent Graves' disease were compared with patients with newly diagnosed Graves' disease using TCR sequencing and RNA sequencing of peripheral blood. The study was conducted in China and was registered as a clinical trial. A total of roughly 35 samples were covered by TCR sequencing, comprising around 13 persistent and some 20 newly diagnosed Graves' disease patients.

V and J are truncated by 3 bases and 4 bases respectively, leaving an intervening sequence of 15 bases. From the cysteine up to the phenylalanine, the CDR3 has a length of 15 residues. Only CDR3 DNA remains: 45 bases, in frame from the first base. The method behind the library was multiplex PCR. TCRdb records Illumina HiSeq 4000 as the sequencer. TCR beta libraries were built with iRepertoire HTBI primers and Arm-PCR amplification of CDR3 regions. Before sequencing, the PCR products went through gel purification. The authors processed their data as follows. Gene usage analysis of CDR3 amino acid clonotypes used the 50 to 70 TRBV and more than 13 TRBJ segments found across samples. COPE and FqMerger were used to merge filtered high-quality paired reads into contigs. BLAST was used to align contigs to IMGT TRBV, TRBD and TRBJ reference genes, and CDR3 was defined according to IMGT. Any clonotype with a frequency above 0.1% was counted as a highly expanded clone. Repertoire diversity was measured by Shannon entropy, and V-J evenness by the Gini coefficient. Public clonotypes were defined as clonotypes shared by more than one individual. Starting from the raw public reads, TCRdb applied fastp trimming at Q25, assembled clones with MiXCR and retained in-frame beta chains. All rows with the same CDR3 protein become a single entry with the most common DNA and genes. Here the V and J calls rest on TCRdb's processing, not on the authors' analysis. The sample data list 350,000 to 450,000 distinct CDR3 sequences, and approximately 15% of these were observed just once. The ten most abundant clones make up 25% to 30% of the sample.

The intended sense of this specimen's time point label: newly diagnosed GD, antithyroid drugs for less than 3 months. For both TCR sequencing and RNA sequencing, RNA was extracted from PBMCs in TRIzol. The diagnosis of Graves' disease was made according to American Thyroid Association guidelines. Patients were recruited from an endocrinology department in Xi'an, China. From each patient, 8 to 10 milliliters of peripheral blood was collected into an EDTA anticoagulant tube. Ficoll Paque Plus density gradient separation was used to isolate PBMCs, and no further T cell sorting was performed. RNA quality was checked with an Agilent 2100 Bioanalyzer and agarose gel, and concentration with a NanoDrop 2000. A remark on this clonotype: The antigen it binds to is not known. Base qualities were left out, and no much larger clone turns up one base away.

Broad study findings and their caveats: Preferential use of TRBV28, TRBJ1-2 and TRBJ2-5 was observed in persistent disease, whereas TRBV20-1 and TRBJ2-1 were favored in newly diagnosed disease. Compared with newly diagnosed patients, persistent Graves' disease patients had lower TCR Shannon entropy and fewer highly expanded clones, which suggests clonal expansion. The study examined only peripheral blood because the primary lesion, thyroid tissue, could not be accessed. As a limitation, the authors acknowledged that the small sample size may reduce accuracy. Patients with persistent disease shared more public clonotypes (under 3,000) than newly diagnosed patients did (more than 900). Sequencing and analysis were limited to the TCR beta chain.

The data also belong to a second study, concerning T cells in Graves' hyperthyroidism and ophthalmopathy. Drawing on the second study: Stable Graves' hyperthyroidism was defined as no progression to ophthalmopathy during 18 months of follow-up. Hyperthyroidism patients were newly diagnosed, with disease duration under 2 months, and aged 18 to 65 years. Patients with uncontrolled infections, other autoimmune diseases, pregnancy or lactation were excluded. Clinical symptoms, serum thyroxine and TRAb, thyroid ultrasound, and orbital computed tomography formed the basis for the diagnoses. For the first round of RT-PCR on the TCR CDR3, the HTBI primer set was used together with the Qiagen OneStep RT-PCR kit. Blood samples also contained most of the expanded thyroid clonotypes (frequency above 0.001), which suggests that blood repertoires may reflect thyroid immune responses. A model built on a 13 V-J signature distinguished ophthalmopathy from stable hyperthyroidism, reaching roughly 88% sensitivity and about 81% specificity in cross-validation and 80%/75% in testing. During validation, the model predicted progression to ophthalmopathy a median of approximately 6.5 months ahead of onset, with more than 55% sensitivity and 72% to 80% specificity. To identify distinguishing TCR V-J signatures, a discovery cohort of around 100 patients was used, comprising 40 to 45 with Graves' ophthalmopathy and 55 to 65 with stable Graves' hyperthyroidism. An independent validation cohort of around 19 hyperthyroidism patients and 17 patients who later progressed to ophthalmopathy tested prospective prediction of ophthalmopathy. For training and testing, the 100 or so patients in the discovery cohort were randomly divided in a 7:3 ratio. In addition, the study compared T-cell repertoires in thyroid tissue and in blood from six Graves' hyperthyroidism patients. After sampling, hyperthyroidism patients received methimazole starting at 30 mg daily, and ophthalmopathy patients received high-dose intravenous methylprednisolone. The libraries were constructed in a second round of multiplex PCR and then size-selected and purified. Paired-end sequencing of the libraries was performed with 100 bp reads on an Illumina HiSeq2000. Raw data were processed with SOAPnuke, discarding reads with adapters, uncalled bases, mean Phred below 15, or no exact constant-primer or identifier match. COPE v1.2.5 was used to merge the high-quality paired reads, and each unique nucleotide sequence was defined as a clonotype. Clonotypes were aligned to IMGT TRBV, TRBD and TRBJ reference segments using MiTCR v1.1. The analysis included only V-J combinations with a frequency above 0.0001, which together covered 99.2% of the repertoires. The TCS score was defined as the ratio of F50 (clonal expansion) to E x V (chaos), calculated using BLOSUM62-based TCRdist between CDR3 peptides within each V-J. Welch's t-statistics and random forest reduced roughly 500 V-J features to roughly 13, which were used in a naive Bayes classifier (R e1071). No statistical method was used to set the sample size in advance, and investigators knew the group allocation. According to the paper, TCR Vbeta CDR3 sequencing was carried out on 135 peripheral blood samples, which came from around 43 ophthalmopathy, roughly 75 hyperthyroidism and 17 progressor patients.

Here the chain combines TRBV12-3 or TRBV12-4 and TRBJ2-5; TRBD2 is possibly the D segment (5 matching bases). This clonotype was obtained from a man aged 35 to 55 with Graves disease. Donor details come from another sample of the same person, matched by shared clones. Material: peripheral blood mononuclear cells (PBMCs), obtained at new diagnosis, from a patient treated with antithyroid drugs. For the CDR3, the sequence is CASSLIRGETETQYF. The DNA reads TGTGCCAGCAGTTTGATCCGGGGAGAAACAGAGACCCAGTACTTC.